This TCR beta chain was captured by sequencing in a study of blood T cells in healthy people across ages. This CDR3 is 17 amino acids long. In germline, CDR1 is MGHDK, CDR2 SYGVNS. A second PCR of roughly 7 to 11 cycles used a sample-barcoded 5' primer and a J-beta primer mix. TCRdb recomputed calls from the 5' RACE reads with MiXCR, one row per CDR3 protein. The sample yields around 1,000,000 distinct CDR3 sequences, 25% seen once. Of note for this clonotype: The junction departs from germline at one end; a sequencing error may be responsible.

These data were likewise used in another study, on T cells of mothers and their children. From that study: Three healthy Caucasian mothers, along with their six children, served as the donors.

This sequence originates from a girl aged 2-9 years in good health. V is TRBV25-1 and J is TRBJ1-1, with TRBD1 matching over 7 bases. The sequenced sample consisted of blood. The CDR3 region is CANSDSTGDVMNTEAFF. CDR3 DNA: TGTGCCAACAGTGATTCCACAGGGGACGTCATGAACACTGAAGCTTTCTTT.